The clone carrying this T cell receptor beta chain was recorded once. Additional DNA sequences in this sample encode the identical CDR3. This entry is derived from a study of control samples from healthy donors and cancer patients. TCRdb's table, derived via immunoSEQ multiplex PCR, lists solely in-frame clones and lacks some. The repertoire holds 130,000 or so clones, roughly 88% seen once, with about 3.2% in the top ten. This CDR3 spans 14 amino acids. Germline assignment: CDR1 SGHDT and CDR2 YYEEEE. V shed 0 bases and J shed 6 bases, with 10 bases lying between them. The rearrangement joins TRBV5-6 to TRBJ1-5, with D tentatively TRBD1 (6 bases). The TCR comes from a man between 45 and 60 years old in good health. The sequencing input was blood. The CDR3 is CASSLGGLGQPQHF. The CDR3 DNA follows: TGTGCCAGCAGCTTGGGGGGGCTCGGTCAGCCCCAGCATTTT.